The clone carrying this T cell receptor beta chain is a singleton in its sample. The record originates from a study of blood T cell repertoires in COVID-19. Study information: The United States, Italy and Spain supplied acute and convalescent COVID-19 samples. PBMCs, B-cell-depleted T cells, or T cells provided the cDNA or gDNA that made up the material.

Original data processing: Estimates of nucleated cell counts were drawn from the amplification of reference gene primers. Only in-frame clones appear in the TCRdb table, and some are missing; sequencing was by immunoSEQ multiplex PCR. V, J and clone size are taken as reported in that table, and D and trimming were inferred from the DNA itself. The data hold roughly 150,000 clones, with about 89% observed a single time. After removal of 6 bases from V and 4 bases from J, the junction contained 7 bases not matched to a gene. The CDR3 loop spans 16 amino acids. Germline V gene sequence: CDR1 MDHEN, CDR2 SYDVKM.

Input material: peripheral blood. The source is a man in his 60s with acute or convalescent COVID-19. The chain uses TRBV28 and TRBJ1-3; 12 bases match TRBD1. The CDR3, as DNA: TGTGCCAGCAGACGTCTGGGACAGGGGGCCGGAAACACCATATATTTT. The encoded protein is CASRRLGQGAGNTIYF.